This entry lists 23 T cell receptor beta chains sequenced from one sample in a study of T cells in Graves' hyperthyroidism and ophthalmopathy. It was RNA transcripts that yielded the amplified TCR beta CDR3 regions. The HTBI set primed first-round TCR CDR3 RT-PCR. TCRdb re-called the multiplex PCR reads through MiXCR, storing one row per CDR3 protein. This table has a few hundred thousand distinct CDR3 sequences, roughly 15% appearing once. Sequencing used blood. The source is a woman aged 18-29 years with Graves' hyperthyroidism.

This clonotype has ten or more counts. The rearrangement uses TRBV7-2 and TRBJ2-3; possible D gene TRBD2, 6 bases. The germline V and J ends were trimmed by 5 bases and 2 bases, with 14 bases remaining between them. The germline gives CDR1 SGHTA, CDR2 FQGNSA. This CDR3 is built from 15 residues. This chain's CDR3 is CASSRSSGITDTQYF. The CDR3, as DNA: TGTGCCAGCAGCCGAAGTAGCGGTATCACAGATACGCAGTATTTT.

A word on this clonotype: With a much larger clone just one base away, this may be a read error. V usage is TRBV7-9 and J usage is TRBJ2-1, with D perhaps matching TRBD2 (5 bases). CDR3 length: 14 amino acids. CDR1 is SEHNR and CDR2 is FQNEAQ in the germline V gene (reference sequence). CDR3 protein: CASILSELRDERFF. The CDR3 DNA is TGTGCCAGCATACTCTCGGAGCTCCGGGATGAGCGGTTCTTC.

This clonotype was found many times. This rearrangement joins TRBV28 to TRBJ1-2, with 9 bases identical to TRBD1. The CDR3 covers 14 residues. Germline V gene sequence: CDR1 MDHEN, CDR2 SYDVKM. After removal of 6 bases from V and 6 bases from J, the junction contained 8 bases not matched to a gene. The CDR3 DNA reads TGTGCCAGCAGGCTCACAGGGGGCGGTAATGGCTACACCTTC. Translation: CASRLTGGGNGYTF.

This clonotype was recorded at least ten times. The V and J genes are TRBV28 and TRBJ2-7; D gene uncertain. This CDR3 spans 12 amino acids. Germline loops: CDR1 MDHEN, CDR2 SYDVKM. V lost 1 base and J lost 6, with 7 bases in between. The CDR3: CASSLSLTEQYF. CDR3 sequence (DNA): TGTGCCAGCAGTTTATCTCTAACCGAGCAGTACTTC.

This clonotype was found many times. The V gene is TRBV13, the J gene TRBJ1-1; D remains ambiguous. Between the trimmed V and J ends, which lost 4 bases and 0 bases, there was a span of 9 bases. Looked up from germline, CDR1 is PRHDT and CDR2 is FYEKMQ (reference sequence). The CDR3 is made up of 14 amino acids. CDR3 protein: CASSSNPVNTEAFF. In DNA, the CDR3 is TGTGCCAGCAGCTCCAACCCAGTGAACACTGAAGCTTTCTTT.

CDR3 in amino acids: CASSQESAGANVLTF. CDR3 bases: TGTGCCAGCAGCCAAGAGTCAGCCGGGGCCAACGTCCTGACTTTC. The J gene is TRBJ2-6, the V gene TRBV3-1; no clear D gene. This CDR3 has 15 amino acids. Trimming cost V 0 bases and J 4 bases, with 7 bases left between them. Germline V gene data show CDR1 as LGHDT and CDR2 as YNNKEL (reference sequence).

This clonotype was detected only a few times. This chain joins TRBV20-1 and TRBJ1-4; 8 bases are shared with TRBD1. V shed 0 bases, J shed 8 bases, and the junction held 8 bases outside the gene matches. CDR3 length equals 15 residues. The germline gives CDR1 DFQATT, CDR2 SNEGSKA (reference sequence). Here the CDR3 reads CSARDVQGAQEKLFF. In nucleotides, the CDR3 is TGCAGTGCTAGAGATGTCCAGGGGGCGCAGGAAAAACTGTTTTTT.

The J gene is TRBJ2-7, the V gene TRBV5-6; D possibly matches TRBD1 or TRBD2 (5 bases each). The V end lost 3 bases, the J end lost 5 bases, and 24 bases lay between the germline ends. This CDR3 region has 17 residues. Germline CDR1 and CDR2: SGHDT and YYEEEE. CDR3 region: CASSSSETGRPRNEQYF. CDR3 sequence (DNA): TGTGCCAGCAGCTCCTCCGAAACGGGACGGCCTAGGAACGAGCAGTACTTC.

This clonotype was seen ten or more times. The V call is TRBV20-1, the J call TRBJ2-1, with 10 positions matching TRBD2. With V trimmed by 0 bases and J by 8 bases, 4 bases remained unmatched. The germline gives CDR1 DFQATT, CDR2 SNEGSKA (reference sequence). This CDR3 has 14 residues. CDR3 nucleotide sequence: TGCAGTGCTAGAGACATGGGACTAGCGTATGAGCAGTTCTTC. Translation: CSARDMGLAYEQFF.

This clonotype appeared a few times. The chain carries TRBV7-3 and TRBJ2-2; 9 bases agree with TRBD2. V dropped 5 bases and J dropped 8; count of bases not matched to a gene: 9. The CDR3 totals 15 residues. The V gene's germline CDR1 is SGHTA and CDR2 FQGTGA. CDR3 amino acids: CASSLGVAGVGELFF. The CDR3 DNA reads as TGTGCCAGCAGCCTGGGGGTAGCGGGAGTTGGGGAGCTGTTTTTT.

This clonotype was seen at least ten times. The chain links TRBV3-1 to TRBJ1-2; D remains ambiguous. CDR1 is LGHDT and CDR2 is YNNKEL in the germline V gene (reference sequence). This CDR3 contains 14 residues. The V and J ends lost 3 bases and 2 bases respectively, with 10 bases between them. As DNA, the CDR3 is TGTGCCAGCAGCCATCCCCTGAGAAACTATGGCTACACCTTC. It is translated as CASSHPLRNYGYTF.

Ten or more counts support this clonotype. The CDR3: CASSPAMNTEAFF. In nucleotides, the CDR3 is TGTGCCAGCAGCCCCGCCATGAACACTGAAGCTTTCTTT. The genes are TRBV11-2 and TRBJ1-1; no reliable D call. Germline CDR1 reads SGHAT; CDR2 reads FQNNGV. The CDR3 contains 13 residues. Trimming pared 5 bases from V and 0 bases from J, leaving 7 bases between.

The V call is TRBV7-9, the J call TRBJ2-7; 7 nucleotides line up with TRBD1. This CDR3 has 16 amino acids. With V trimmed by 2 bases and J by 1 base, 8 bases remained unmatched. Germline V gene data show CDR1 as SEHNR and CDR2 as FQNEAQ (reference sequence). The CDR3, as DNA: TGTGCCAGCAGCTTACTCTCCTGGGACAGATCCTACGAGCAGTACTTC. Translating gives CASSLLSWDRSYEQYF.

This clonotype was observed at least ten times. V is TRBV6-1 and J is TRBJ1-1; D may be TRBD1 (6 bases). The CDR3 is 16 residues long. CDR1 and CDR2 from the germline V gene are MNHNS and SASEGT. V was trimmed by 7 bases and J by 0 bases, leaving 18 bases between them. The CDR3 is CASTEDRSLMNTEAFF. The CDR3 DNA reads TGTGCCAGCACCGAAGACAGGAGCCTCATGAACACTGAAGCTTTCTTT.

This clonotype was seen repeatedly, ten times or more. The rearrangement uses TRBV13 and TRBJ2-3, with 10 nucleotides matching TRBD2. Germline lookup yields CDR1 PRHDT and CDR2 FYEKMQ (reference sequence). V lost 4 bases and J lost 2; bases outside the gene matches: 6. This CDR3 is built from 16 residues. CDR3 sequence reads: CASSSRLAGPTDTQYF. The CDR3 region has the DNA TGTGCCAGCAGCTCTCGACTAGCGGGCCCCACAGATACGCAGTATTTT.

This clonotype was recorded at least ten times. V usage is TRBV29-1 and J usage is TRBJ2-5; 11 bases line up with TRBD1. The CDR3 is 14 amino acids. J was trimmed by 1 base and V by 5 bases; bases with no gene match: 3. Germline loops: CDR1 SQVTM, CDR2 ANQGSEA. The CDR3 DNA follows: TGCAGCGTTTCTGGGACAGGGGGCCAAGAGACCCAGTACTTC. It encodes CSVSGTGGQETQYF.

This clonotype has only a few counts. This chain joins TRBV19 and TRBJ1-5; perhaps TRBD1 as D (6 bases). CDR3 length equals 14 residues. The V end lost 3 bases, the J end lost 5 bases, and 11 bases lay between the germline ends. The germline V gene has CDR1 LNHDA and CDR2 SQIVND (reference sequence). CDR3 residues: CASSIEGGYQPQHF. The CDR3, as DNA: TGTGCCAGTAGTATCGAGGGGGGTTATCAGCCCCAGCATTTT.

This chain joins TRBV10-3 and TRBJ2-3; D ambiguous. Deletions cut 7 bases from V and 4 bases from J, with 12 bases between. This CDR3 region has 13 residues. CDR1 is ENHRY and CDR2 is SYGVKD in the germline V gene. CDR3 nucleotides: TGTGCCATCAAAAGACAAGAAGCAGATACGCAGTATTTT. It translates to CAIKRQEADTQYF.

CDR3 DNA: TGTGCCAGCAGTGCCGGCAGGCTCGCCGGGGAGCTGTTTTTT. This translates into CASSAGRLAGELFF. The gene calls are TRBV2 and TRBJ2-2; D is ambiguous. The germline gives CDR1 SNHLY, CDR2 FYNNEI. The CDR3 sequence is 14 residues long. V was clipped by 4 bases and J by 6 bases, with 12 bases between them. Full variable domain (outside the CDR3, taken from reference TRBV2 and TRBJ2-2): EPEVTQTPSHQVTQMGQEVILRCVPISNHLYFYWYRQILGQKVEFLVSFYNNEISEKSEIFDDQFSVERPDGSNFTLKIRSTKLEDSAMYFCASSAGRLAGELFFGEGSRLTVL.

The chain is built from TRBV30 and TRBJ2-7; 9 nucleotides align to TRBD1. The CDR3 runs 13 residues. The V gene end was trimmed by 2 bases and the J gene end by 6 bases; junction bases not matched to a gene: 5. Germline V lookup: CDR1 GTSNPN, CDR2 SVGIG (reference sequence). The CDR3 sequence: CAWSSGTGTEQYF. CDR3 DNA: TGTGCCTGGAGTTCCGGGACAGGGACCGAGCAGTACTTC.

This clonotype was seen only a few times. The chain recombines TRBV7-2 with TRBJ2-1; 8 positions match TRBD2. CDR1 and CDR2 (germline): SGHTA, FQGNSA. With V trimmed by 2 bases and J by 8 bases, 2 bases remained unmatched. The length of the CDR3 is 13 residues. The CDR3 DNA follows: TGTGCCAGCAGCTTAACTAGCGGCGATGAGCAGTTCTTC. Protein: CASSLTSGDEQFF.

V and J are TRBV5-4 and TRBJ2-3; a possible D gene is TRBD2 (6 bases). Trimming removed 1 base at V and 13 bases at J, with 22 bases between. CDR1 is SGHNT, CDR2 YYREEE, per germline (reference sequence). The CDR3 consists of 15 residues. In nucleotides, the CDR3 is TGTGCCAGCAGCTTGAGGGGTTCCGTGGGCGGGAAAGAGTATTTT. Protein: CASSLRGSVGGKEYF. The full variable domain, rest sourced from reference TRBV5-4 and TRBJ2-3, is ETGVTQSPTHLIKTRGQQVTLRCSSQSGHNTVSWYQQALGQGPQFIFQYYREEENGRGNFPPRFSGLQFPNYSSELNVNALELDDSALYLCASSLRGSVGGKEYFGPGTRLTVL.

With respect to this clonotype: A much larger clone is a single base away; this may be a read error. The chain combines TRBV18 with TRBJ2-1; D may be TRBD1 (6 bases). Near its end, the DNA agrees better with TRBJ2-7, so the J call may be wrong. The germline V gene has CDR1 KGHSH and CDR2 LQKENI. This CDR3 is built from 15 residues. DNA for the CDR3: TGTGCCAGCTCGCCACAGGGCGCCTCTCTACAAGGGCAGTACTTC. This encodes CASSPQGASLQGQYF.